The rows below give T cell receptor beta chains drawn from one sample of a study of blood T cell repertoires in COVID-19. Libraries were prepared by immunoSEQ multiplex PCR; TCRdb keeps only in-frame clonotypes and omits some of them. The table includes 40,000 to 55,000 clones, 90% detected once. The material sequenced was peripheral blood. The receptor source for this set is a woman aged 80 or older with acute or convalescent COVID-19. Each CDR3 is given with its conserved first and last residue. A D gene is named only where the DNA matches it firmly. Only some rows state a clone size, as once, few, many or a class for expanded clones.

j_gene: TRBJ2-3
v_gene: TRBV2
d_gene: .
abundance: .
CDR3nt: TGTGCCAGCAGTGCGGCAGGCGCTAGCACAGATACGCAGTATTTT
CDR3aa: CASSAAGASTDTQYF

j_gene: TRBJ2-3
v_gene: TRBV11-2
d_gene: .
abundance: .
CDR3nt: TGTGCCAGCAGCTTACCGGGCACAGATACGCAGTATTTT
CDR3aa: CASSLPGTDTQYF

j_gene: TRBJ1-2
v_gene: TRBV15
d_gene: .
abundance: .
CDR3nt: TGTGCCACCAGCACCCGGGACAACCTTAACTATGGCTACACCTTC
CDR3aa: CATSTRDNLNYGYTF

j_gene: TRBJ2-5
v_gene: TRBV20-1
d_gene: TRBD1
abundance: .
CDR3nt: TGCAGTGCAAGTCCCGGGACAGTATTAACCCAGTACTTC
CDR3aa: CSASPGTVLTQYF

j_gene: TRBJ2-5
v_gene: TRBV27
d_gene: .
abundance: .
CDR3nt: TGTGCCAGCAGTTCCAGGCGTCTCAGGGGTTCCCAAGAGACCCAGTACTTC
CDR3aa: CASSSRRLRGSQETQYF

j_gene: TRBJ2-3
v_gene: TRBV4-3
d_gene: TRBD2
abundance: .
CDR3nt: TGCGCCAGCAGCCAAGATCTCCCCACGCTAGCGGGAGGTCAAGATACGCAGTATTTT
CDR3aa: CASSQDLPTLAGGQDTQYF

j_gene: TRBJ1-5
v_gene: TRBV4-3
d_gene: .
abundance: .
CDR3nt: TGCGCCAGCAGCCAAGATTGGGGCCCCGGCCGAAGTAGCAATCAGCCCCAGCATTTT
CDR3aa: CASSQDWGPGRSSNQPQHF

j_gene: TRBJ1-5
v_gene: TRBV11-2
d_gene: .
abundance: .
CDR3nt: TGTGCCAGCAGCGGAGGGGGGGGGCGTCAGCCCCAGCATTTT
CDR3aa: CASSGGGGRQPQHF

j_gene: TRBJ2-2
v_gene: TRBV27
d_gene: .
abundance: .
CDR3nt: TGTGCCAGCAGTTTACTGAACACCGGGGAGCTGTTTTTT
CDR3aa: CASSLLNTGELFF

j_gene: TRBJ2-5
v_gene: TRBV9
d_gene: TRBD2
abundance: .
CDR3nt: TGTGCCAGCAGCCTCTCGACTAGCGGGGGAGAGACCCAGTACTTC
CDR3aa: CASSLSTSGGETQYF

j_gene: TRBJ2-1
v_gene: TRBV11-3
d_gene: TRBD2
abundance: .
CDR3nt: TGTGCCAGCAGTCGGGGACTAGCGGGAGCGAGTGAGCAGTTCTTC
CDR3aa: CASSRGLAGASEQFF

j_gene: TRBJ1-4
v_gene: TRBV29-1
d_gene: TRBD1
abundance: .
CDR3nt: TGCAGCGCGTCACAGGACAGGGGGGGAAAACTGTTTTTT
CDR3aa: CSASQDRGGKLFF

j_gene: TRBJ1-4
v_gene: TRBV18
d_gene: .
abundance: .
CDR3nt: TGTGCCAGCTCACCAACGAGGGCAGCCCCGGAAAAACTGTTTTTT
CDR3aa: CASSPTRAAPEKLFF

j_gene: TRBJ2-2
v_gene: TRBV4-3
d_gene: .
abundance: .
CDR3nt: TGCGCCAGCAGCCAAGAACCGCCAGGGTCGGGCACCGGGGAGCTGTTTTTT
CDR3aa: CASSQEPPGSGTGELFF

j_gene: TRBJ2-7
v_gene: TRBV11-3
d_gene: TRBD1
abundance: .
CDR3nt: TGTGCCAGCAGCCCTTACGGACAGGACGACTACGAGCAGTACTTC
CDR3aa: CASSPYGQDDYEQYF

j_gene: TRBJ2-2
v_gene: TRBV5-1
d_gene: .
abundance: .
CDR3nt: TGCGCCAGCAGCCCTGGGGCCCGGACGAACACCGGGGAGCTGTTTTTT
CDR3aa: CASSPGARTNTGELFF

j_gene: TRBJ2-1
v_gene: TRBV30
d_gene: TRBD2
abundance: .
CDR3nt: TGTGCCTGGACACCGGGACTAGCGGGTGGGAATGAGCAGTTCTTC
CDR3aa: CAWTPGLAGGNEQFF

j_gene: TRBJ1-6
v_gene: TRBV2
d_gene: .
abundance: .
CDR3nt: TGTGCCAGCAGTGTTTCAACCGGCTCCTATAATTCACCCCTCCACTTT
CDR3aa: CASSVSTGSYNSPLHF

j_gene: TRBJ2-2
v_gene: TRBV30
d_gene: TRBD2
abundance: .
CDR3nt: TGTGCCTGGCTTAGCGGGGCGAACACCGGGGAGCTGTTTTTT
CDR3aa: CAWLSGANTGELFF

j_gene: TRBJ1-6
v_gene: TRBV7-6
d_gene: TRBD1
abundance: .
CDR3nt: TGTGCCAGCAGCCCGGGGGAGGCCAGGGGGACCAGTTCACCCCTCCACTTT
CDR3aa: CASSPGEARGTSSPLHF

j_gene: TRBJ2-1
v_gene: TRBV10-3
d_gene: .
abundance: .
CDR3nt: TGTGCCATCACTCCTGGACAGTCTTTCTACAATGAGCAGTTCTTC
CDR3aa: CAITPGQSFYNEQFF

j_gene: TRBJ2-3
v_gene: TRBV2
d_gene: .
abundance: .
CDR3nt: TGTGCCAGCAGGGGAACTAGTGATACGCAGTATTTT
CDR3aa: CASRGTSDTQYF

j_gene: TRBJ2-3
v_gene: TRBV11-3
d_gene: TRBD2
abundance: .
CDR3nt: TGTGCCAGCAGCCCCCGTGGGAGCGGGACTAGCACAGATACGCAGTATTTT
CDR3aa: CASSPRGSGTSTDTQYF

j_gene: TRBJ1-3
v_gene: TRBV6-5
d_gene: .
abundance: .
CDR3nt: TGTGCCAGCAGTTTCCTCCCCCTCTCTGGAAACACCATATATTTT
CDR3aa: CASSFLPLSGNTIYF

j_gene: TRBJ1-1
v_gene: TRBV11-2
d_gene: .
abundance: .
CDR3nt: TGTGCCAGCAACCGAGGGAGTTTCACTGAAGCTTTCTTT
CDR3aa: CASNRGSFTEAFF

j_gene: TRBJ1-2
v_gene: TRBV6-5
d_gene: .
abundance: once
CDR3nt: TGTGCCAGCAGTAATTCTCGTGGCTACACCTTC
CDR3aa: CASSNSRGYTF

j_gene: TRBJ2-7
v_gene: TRBV2
d_gene: TRBD1
abundance: .
CDR3nt: TGTGCCAGCAGCCGACAGGGGGGCTCCTACGAGCAGTACTTC
CDR3aa: CASSRQGGSYEQYF

j_gene: TRBJ2-7
v_gene: TRBV16
d_gene: .
abundance: .
CDR3nt: TGTGCCAGCAGCCGTTCTCTAATCGAGCAGTACTTC
CDR3aa: CASSRSLIEQYF

j_gene: TRBJ1-5
v_gene: TRBV6-1
d_gene: TRBD1
abundance: .
CDR3nt: TGTGCCAGCAGTGAATATACAGGGGGAAATCAGCCCCAGCATTTT
CDR3aa: CASSEYTGGNQPQHF

j_gene: TRBJ1-2
v_gene: TRBV30
d_gene: .
abundance: .
CDR3nt: TGTGCCTGGAGTGCAAACTATGGCTACACCTTC
CDR3aa: CAWSANYGYTF

j_gene: TRBJ1-1
v_gene: TRBV6-5
d_gene: TRBD1
abundance: .
CDR3nt: TGTGCCAGCAGTTCTAGGACAGGGGGCCTCGAAGCTTTCTTT
CDR3aa: CASSSRTGGLEAFF

j_gene: TRBJ1-1
v_gene: TRBV6-5
d_gene: .
abundance: .
CDR3nt: TGTGCCAGCAGTAACACGGGTCAGGGGAGTTTTGAAGCTTTCTTT
CDR3aa: CASSNTGQGSFEAFF

j_gene: TRBJ2-3
v_gene: TRBV6-2/TRBV6-3
d_gene: .
abundance: .
CDR3nt: TGTGCCAGCACCCCCGGGACAACTAGCACAGATACGCAGTATTTT
CDR3aa: CASTPGTTSTDTQYF

j_gene: TRBJ1-1
v_gene: TRBV27
d_gene: TRBD1
abundance: .
CDR3nt: TGTGCCAGCAGTTGGGGACAGCTGAACACTGAAGCTTTCTTT
CDR3aa: CASSWGQLNTEAFF

j_gene: TRBJ2-7
v_gene: TRBV20-1
d_gene: .
abundance: .
CDR3nt: TGCAGTGCTAGTAGTGTAGCCTACGAGCAGTACTTC
CDR3aa: CSASSVAYEQYF

j_gene: TRBJ2-7
v_gene: TRBV29-1
d_gene: .
abundance: .
CDR3nt: TGCAGCGTTGACCCCCGGGCAGGGGTCCTCTACGAGCAGTACTTC
CDR3aa: CSVDPRAGVLYEQYF

j_gene: TRBJ1-5
v_gene: TRBV27
d_gene: TRBD1
abundance: few
CDR3nt: TGTGCCAGCAAGACAGGGGGGAGGAATCAGCCCCAGCATTTT
CDR3aa: CASKTGGRNQPQHF

j_gene: TRBJ1-2
v_gene: TRBV6-5
d_gene: TRBD1
abundance: once
CDR3nt: TGTGCCAGCAGCGTCGACAGGGAACGTGGCTACACCTTC
CDR3aa: CASSVDRERGYTF

j_gene: TRBJ2-7
v_gene: TRBV6-2/TRBV6-3
d_gene: TRBD1
abundance: .
CDR3nt: TGTGCCAGCAGTTCTGCCGGGACAGGCTCCTACGAGCAGTACTTC
CDR3aa: CASSSAGTGSYEQYF

j_gene: TRBJ2-7
v_gene: TRBV2
d_gene: TRBD2
abundance: .
CDR3nt: TGTGCCAGCAAGCCGCTAGCGGGAGTCTACGAGCAGTACTTC
CDR3aa: CASKPLAGVYEQYF

j_gene: TRBJ2-7
v_gene: TRBV2
d_gene: TRBD2
abundance: once
CDR3nt: TGTGCCAGCAGTGGGACTAGCGGGAGGTTCGAGCAGTACTTC
CDR3aa: CASSGTSGRFEQYF

j_gene: TRBJ1-1
v_gene: TRBV5-4
d_gene: .
abundance: .
CDR3nt: TGTGCCAGCAGCTTGGGCAGATGGAACACTGAAGCTTTCTTT
CDR3aa: CASSLGRWNTEAFF